This T cell receptor beta chain was observed in a study of T cells in Graves' hyperthyroidism and ophthalmopathy (dated by TCRdb to 2018 to 2020). For the wider study: Peripheral blood samples were taken at initial diagnosis, before any treatment was given. Whether ophthalmopathy could be predicted prospectively was tested in an independent validation cohort made up of 18 to 20 hyperthyroidism patients plus 17 patients who later progressed to ophthalmopathy. The approximately 100 discovery patients were randomly split 7:3 into training and test sets. To identify distinguishing TCR V-J signatures, a discovery cohort of around 100 patients was used, comprising some 45 with Graves' ophthalmopathy and approximately 57 with stable Graves' hyperthyroidism. Once sampling was done, hyperthyroidism patients were given methimazole at a starting dose of 30 mg daily, whereas ophthalmopathy patients were given high-dose intravenous methylprednisolone. TCR Vbeta CDR3 sequencing of around 130 peripheral blood samples (43 ophthalmopathy, 75 hyperthyroidism and approximately 17 progressor patients) is reported in the paper. The study also compared thyroid tissue and blood T-cell repertoires from more than five Graves' hyperthyroidism patients.

Sequences MGHRA (CDR1) and YSYEKL (CDR2) are obtained from the germline V gene. The CDR3 goes from the cysteine to the phenylalanine over 15 residues. The read is trimmed to its CDR3 DNA, 45 bases read in frame from base 1. The germline V and J ends show losses of 2 bases and 3 bases respectively, and no gene match explains 5 bases of the junction. In regard to this clonotype: This clone's antigen is unknown. Base qualities are not at hand, and no much larger clone is one base apart.

The TCR beta CDR3 regions were amplified from the RNA transcripts. The first round of RT-PCR for the TCR CDR3 was performed with the HTBI primer set and the Qiagen OneStep RT-PCR kit. A second multiplex PCR round built the libraries, followed by size selection and purification. Sequencing of the libraries was done on an Illumina HiSeq2000 using paired-end 100 bp reads. In the source study's methods: SOAPnuke was used to process the raw data, with reads discarded if the reads contained adapters or uncalled bases, had a mean Phred below 15, or lacked an exact constant-primer or identifier match. High-quality paired reads were merged with COPE v1.2.5, and unique nucleotide sequences were defined as clonotypes. MiTCR v1.1 was used to align clonotypes to the IMGT TRBV, TRBD and TRBJ reference segments. The analysis was restricted to V-J combinations with a frequency above 0.0001, which together covered 99% to 99.2% of the repertoires. The TCS score was defined as F50 (clonal expansion) divided by E x V (chaos), with BLOSUM62-based TCRdist calculated between CDR3 peptides within each V-J. Welch's t-statistics and random forest reduced fewer than 600 V-J features to around 14, which were used in a naive Bayes classifier (R e1071). TCRdb reprocessing: public reads trimmed at Q25 with fastp, clones called with MiXCR, in-frame beta chains kept. Every entry covers one CDR3 protein and lists the most common genes and DNA from its rows. TCRdb's processing, not the authors' own work, is the source of the V and J calls. In all, the sample holds 500,000 or so distinct CDR3 sequences, and 15% to 20% of those were seen once. Under 20% of the sample lies in the top ten.

Results the study describes overall, beyond this receptor: In cross-validation, a model built on a 13 V-J signature told ophthalmopathy apart from stable hyperthyroidism with less than 90% sensitivity and roughly 81% specificity, and in testing the same model reached 80%/75%. No statistical method was used to set the sample size in advance, and investigators knew the group allocation. In validation, the model predicted progression to ophthalmopathy a median of approximately 6.3 months before onset, with about 71% sensitivity and 72.22% specificity. Most expanded thyroid clonotypes (frequency above 0.001) were also found in blood, which suggests that blood repertoires may mirror thyroid immune responses.

Ophthalmopathy patients had moderately to severely active disease, with a Clinical Activity Score of 3 or more, a NOSPECS grade of 4 or more, and a disease duration of less than 3 months. Any patient with an uncontrolled infection, another autoimmune disease, pregnancy or lactation was excluded. Diagnoses relied on clinical symptoms, serum thyroxine and TRAb, thyroid ultrasound and orbital computed tomography. PBMCs were separated from 7.5 to 10 ml of fresh peripheral blood using Ficoll-Paque density gradient centrifugation. Total RNA was extracted using Trizol reagent, and RNA quality was assessed on an Agilent 2100 Bioanalyzer.

Rearrangement joined TRBV4-1 to TRBJ1-2; 8 bases in between match TRBD1. Material for sequencing was blood. This TCR came from a woman between 18 and 29 years old with Graves' ophthalmopathy. The nucleotides read TGCGCCAGCAGCCAACCGACAGGGGTTGACTATGGCTACACCTTC. The resulting protein is CASSQPTGVDYGYTF.